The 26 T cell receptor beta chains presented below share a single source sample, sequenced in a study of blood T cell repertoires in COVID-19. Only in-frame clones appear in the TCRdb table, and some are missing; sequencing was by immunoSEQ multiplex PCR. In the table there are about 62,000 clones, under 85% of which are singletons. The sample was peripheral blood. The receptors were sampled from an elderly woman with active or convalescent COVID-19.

This chain's CDR3 is CASSQRRRNSPLHF. In nucleotides, the CDR3 is TGTGCCAGCAGCCAAAGGAGGCGTAATTCACCCCTCCACTTT. The J gene is TRBJ1-6, the V gene TRBV6-5; D is unresolved. This CDR3 contains 14 residues. Germline loops: CDR1 MNHEY, CDR2 SVGAGI. V was trimmed by 6 bases and J by 6 bases, leaving 12 bases between them.

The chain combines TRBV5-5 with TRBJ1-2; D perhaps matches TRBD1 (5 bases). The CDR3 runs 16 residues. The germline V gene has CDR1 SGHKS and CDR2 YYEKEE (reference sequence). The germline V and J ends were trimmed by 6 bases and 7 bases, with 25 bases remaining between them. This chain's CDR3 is CASNPGTGRELSGYTF. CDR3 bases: TGTGCCAGCAACCCCGGAACCGGCAGGGAACTCTCTGGCTACACCTTC.

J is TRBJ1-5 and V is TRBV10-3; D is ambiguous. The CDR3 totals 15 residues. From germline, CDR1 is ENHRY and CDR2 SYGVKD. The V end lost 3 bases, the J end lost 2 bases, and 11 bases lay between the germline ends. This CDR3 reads CAISEPGLGNQPQHF. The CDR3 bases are TGTGCCATCAGTGAACCGGGTTTAGGCAATCAGCCCCAGCATTTT.

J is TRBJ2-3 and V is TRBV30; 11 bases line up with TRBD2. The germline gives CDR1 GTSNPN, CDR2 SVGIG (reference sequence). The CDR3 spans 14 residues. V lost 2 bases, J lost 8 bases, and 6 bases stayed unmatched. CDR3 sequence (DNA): TGTGCCTGGAGTACTAGCGGGGGCCAGGGTACGCAGTATTTT. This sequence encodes CAWSTSGGQGTQYF.

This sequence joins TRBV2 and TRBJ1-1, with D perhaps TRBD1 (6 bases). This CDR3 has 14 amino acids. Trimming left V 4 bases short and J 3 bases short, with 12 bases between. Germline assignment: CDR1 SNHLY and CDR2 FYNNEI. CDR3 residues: CASSGTAVDTEAFF. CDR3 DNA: TGTGCCAGCAGTGGGACAGCTGTGGACACTGAAGCTTTCTTT. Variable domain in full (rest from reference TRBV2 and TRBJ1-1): EPEVTQTPSHQVTQMGQEVILRCVPISNHLYFYWYRQILGQKVEFLVSFYNNEISEKSEIFDDQFSVERPDGSNFTLKIRSTKLEDSAMYFCASSGTAVDTEAFFGQGTRLTVV.

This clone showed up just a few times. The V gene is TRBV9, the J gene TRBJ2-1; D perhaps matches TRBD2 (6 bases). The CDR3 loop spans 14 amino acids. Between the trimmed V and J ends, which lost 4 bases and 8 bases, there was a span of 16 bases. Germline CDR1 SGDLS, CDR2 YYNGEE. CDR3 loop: CASSPHGTDYEQFF. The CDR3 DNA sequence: TGTGCCAGCAGCCCTCACGGGACTGACTATGAGCAGTTCTTC.

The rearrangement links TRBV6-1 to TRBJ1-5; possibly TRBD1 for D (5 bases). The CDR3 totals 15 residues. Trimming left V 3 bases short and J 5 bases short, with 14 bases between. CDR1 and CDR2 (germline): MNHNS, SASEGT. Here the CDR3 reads CASSDVKGLDQPQHF. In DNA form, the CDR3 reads TGTGCCAGCAGTGACGTCAAGGGGCTAGATCAGCCCCAGCATTTT.

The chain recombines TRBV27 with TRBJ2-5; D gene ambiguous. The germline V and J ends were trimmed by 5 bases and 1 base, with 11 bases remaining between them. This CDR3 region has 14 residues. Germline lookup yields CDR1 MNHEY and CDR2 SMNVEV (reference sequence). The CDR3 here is CASSRRQSQETQYF. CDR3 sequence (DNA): TGTGCCAGCAGTCGCCGACAATCCCAAGAGACCCAGTACTTC.

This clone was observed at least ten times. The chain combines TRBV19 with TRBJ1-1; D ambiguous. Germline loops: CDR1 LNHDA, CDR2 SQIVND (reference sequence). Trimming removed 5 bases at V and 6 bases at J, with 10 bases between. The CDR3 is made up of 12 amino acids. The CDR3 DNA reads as TGTGCCAGTAGTTATTCCGGGTCTGAAGCTTTCTTT. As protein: CASSYSGSEAFF.

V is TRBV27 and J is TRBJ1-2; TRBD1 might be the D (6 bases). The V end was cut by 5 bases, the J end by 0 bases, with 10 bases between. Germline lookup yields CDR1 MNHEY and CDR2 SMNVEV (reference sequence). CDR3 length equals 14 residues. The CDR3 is CASSDRQSNYGYTF. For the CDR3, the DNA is TGTGCCAGCAGTGACAGGCAATCTAACTATGGCTACACCTTC.

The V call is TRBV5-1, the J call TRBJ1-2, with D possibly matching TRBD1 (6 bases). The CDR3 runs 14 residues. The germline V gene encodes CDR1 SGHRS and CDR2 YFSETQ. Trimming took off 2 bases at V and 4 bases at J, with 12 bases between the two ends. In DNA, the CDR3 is TGCGCCAGCAGCTTACTCCAGGGGACCTATGGCTACACCTTC. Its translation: CASSLLQGTYGYTF.

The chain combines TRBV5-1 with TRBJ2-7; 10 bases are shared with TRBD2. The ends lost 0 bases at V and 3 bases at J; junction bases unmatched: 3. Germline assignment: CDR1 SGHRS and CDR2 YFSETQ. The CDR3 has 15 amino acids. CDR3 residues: CASSLETSGRYEQYF. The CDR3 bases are TGCGCCAGCAGCTTGGAGACTAGCGGGCGCTACGAGCAGTACTTC.

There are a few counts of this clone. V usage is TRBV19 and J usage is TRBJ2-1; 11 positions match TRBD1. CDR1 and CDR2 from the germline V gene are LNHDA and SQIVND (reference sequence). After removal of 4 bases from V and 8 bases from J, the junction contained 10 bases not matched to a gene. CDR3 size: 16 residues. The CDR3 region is CASSTDRDRGRDEQFF. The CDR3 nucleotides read TGTGCCAGTAGTACGGACCGGGACAGGGGGAGGGATGAGCAGTTCTTC.

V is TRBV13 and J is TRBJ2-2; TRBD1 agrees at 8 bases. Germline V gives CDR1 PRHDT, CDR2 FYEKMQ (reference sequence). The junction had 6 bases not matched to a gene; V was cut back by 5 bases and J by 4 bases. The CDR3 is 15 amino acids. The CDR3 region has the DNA TGTGCCAGCAGCGAATGGGACAGGACCACCGGGGAGCTGTTTTTT. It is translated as CASSEWDRTTGELFF.

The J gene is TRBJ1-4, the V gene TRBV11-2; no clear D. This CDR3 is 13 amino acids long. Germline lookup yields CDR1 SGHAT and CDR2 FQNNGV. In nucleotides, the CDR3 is TGTGCTTCGATGGGGAGCGGACATGAAAAACTGTTTTTT. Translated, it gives CASMGSGHEKLFF.

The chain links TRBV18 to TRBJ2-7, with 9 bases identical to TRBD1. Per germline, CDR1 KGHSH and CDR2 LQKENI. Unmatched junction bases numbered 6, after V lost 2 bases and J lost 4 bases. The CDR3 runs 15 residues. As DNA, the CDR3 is TGTGCCAGCTCACCAGGGACAGGGTGGGGGTACGAGCAGTACTTC. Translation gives CASSPGTGWGYEQYF.

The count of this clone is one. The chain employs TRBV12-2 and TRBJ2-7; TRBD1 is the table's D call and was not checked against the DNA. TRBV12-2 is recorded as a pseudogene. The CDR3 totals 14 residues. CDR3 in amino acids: CADKEQLFSYEQYF. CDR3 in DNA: TGTGCAGATAAGGAACAGCTATTTTCCTACGAGCAGTACTTC.

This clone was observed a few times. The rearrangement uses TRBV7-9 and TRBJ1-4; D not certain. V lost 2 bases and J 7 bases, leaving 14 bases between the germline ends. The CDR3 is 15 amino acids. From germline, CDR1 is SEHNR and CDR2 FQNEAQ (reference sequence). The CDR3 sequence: CASSLTPIGSEKLFF. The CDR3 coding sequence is TGTGCCAGCAGCTTAACCCCCATCGGGTCTGAAAAACTGTTTTTT.

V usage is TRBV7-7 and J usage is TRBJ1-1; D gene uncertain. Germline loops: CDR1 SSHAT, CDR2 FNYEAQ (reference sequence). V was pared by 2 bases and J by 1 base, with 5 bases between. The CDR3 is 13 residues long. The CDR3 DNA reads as TGTGCCAGCAGCTTAAGCCAGAACACTGAAGCTTTCTTT. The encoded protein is CASSLSQNTEAFF. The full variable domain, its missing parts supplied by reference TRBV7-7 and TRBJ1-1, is GAGVSQSPRYKVTKRGQDVTLRCDPISSHATLYWYQQALGQGPEFLTYFNYEAQPDKSGLPSDRFSAERPEGSISTLTIQRTEQRDSAMYRCASSLSQNTEAFFGQGTRLTVV.

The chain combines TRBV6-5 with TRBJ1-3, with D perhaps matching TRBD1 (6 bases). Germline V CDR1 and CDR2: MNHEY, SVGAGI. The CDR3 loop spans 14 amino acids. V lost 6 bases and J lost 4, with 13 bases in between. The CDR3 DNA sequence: TGTGCCAGCAGAACGGACAGTGAAGGAAACACCATATATTTT. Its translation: CASRTDSEGNTIYF.

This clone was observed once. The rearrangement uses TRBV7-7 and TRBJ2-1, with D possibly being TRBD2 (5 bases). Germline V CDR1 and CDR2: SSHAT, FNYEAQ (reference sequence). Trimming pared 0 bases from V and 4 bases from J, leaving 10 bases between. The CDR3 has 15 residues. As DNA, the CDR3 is TGTGCCAGCAGCTTAGCCCCGGGGAGATACAATGAGCAGTTCTTC. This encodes CASSLAPGRYNEQFF.

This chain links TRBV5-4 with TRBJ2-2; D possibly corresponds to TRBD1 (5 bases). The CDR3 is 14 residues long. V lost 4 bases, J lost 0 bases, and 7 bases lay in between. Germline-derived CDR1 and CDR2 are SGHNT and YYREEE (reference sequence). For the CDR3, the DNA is TGTGCCAGCAGCAAGACAGCGAACACCGGGGAGCTGTTTTTT. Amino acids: CASSKTANTGELFF.

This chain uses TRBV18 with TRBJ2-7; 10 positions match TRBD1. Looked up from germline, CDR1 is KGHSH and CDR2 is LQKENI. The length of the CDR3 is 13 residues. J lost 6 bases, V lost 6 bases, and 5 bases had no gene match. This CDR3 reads CASSQDRGAEQYF. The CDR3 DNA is TGTGCCAGCTCCCAGGACAGGGGGGCCGAGCAGTACTTC.

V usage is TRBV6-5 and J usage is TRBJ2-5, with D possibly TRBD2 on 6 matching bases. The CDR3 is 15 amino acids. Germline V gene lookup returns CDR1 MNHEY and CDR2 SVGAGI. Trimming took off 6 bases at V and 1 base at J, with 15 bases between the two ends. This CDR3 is CASSSGKGGQETQYF. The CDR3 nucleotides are TGTGCCAGCAGCTCAGGGAAGGGAGGCCAAGAGACCCAGTACTTC.

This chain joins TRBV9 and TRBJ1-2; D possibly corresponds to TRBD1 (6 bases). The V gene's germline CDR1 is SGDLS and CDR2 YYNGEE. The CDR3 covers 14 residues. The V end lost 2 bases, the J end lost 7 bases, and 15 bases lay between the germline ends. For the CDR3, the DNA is TGTGCCAGCAGCGTCGATCGGGGGGCGCGTGGCTACACCTTC. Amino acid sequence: CASSVDRGARGYTF.

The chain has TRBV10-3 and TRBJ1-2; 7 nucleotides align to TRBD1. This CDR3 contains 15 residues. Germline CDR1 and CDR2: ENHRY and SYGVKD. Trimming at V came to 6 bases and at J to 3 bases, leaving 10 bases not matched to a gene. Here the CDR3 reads CAISAKQGLDYGYTF. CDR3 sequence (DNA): TGTGCCATCAGCGCCAAACAGGGGCTCGACTATGGCTACACCTTC.